The next 23 T cell receptor beta chains were all read from a single sample in a study of glioma-infiltrating T cells after dendritic cell vaccination. The table came from immunoSEQ multiplex PCR; TCRdb's copy has only in-frame clones and leaves some out. The table shows about 73,000 clones, with 82% occurring only once. This sample comprised blood, obtained before dendritic cell vaccination. The receptors were sampled from a human donor with glioblastoma.

This chain joins TRBV5-4 and TRBJ1-2; D possibly corresponds to TRBD1 (5 bases). The CDR3 is 15 amino acids. Trimming removed 4 bases from V and 5 bases from J, with 18 bases in between. The V gene's germline CDR1 is SGHNT and CDR2 YYREEE (reference sequence). CDR3 nucleotides: TGTGCCAGCAGCCCATCGACAGCAACCCGATATGGCTACACCTTC. Amino acids: CASSPSTATRYGYTF. Variable domain in full (rest from reference TRBV5-4 and TRBJ1-2): ETGVTQSPTHLIKTRGQQVTLRCSSQSGHNTVSWYQQALGQGPQFIFQYYREEENGRGNFPPRFSGLQFPNYSSELNVNALELDDSALYLCASSPSTATRYGYTFGSGTRLTVV.

The chain joins TRBV6-5 to TRBJ1-2; tentative D call: TRBD1 (5 bases). Deletions cut 4 bases from V and 6 bases from J, with 18 bases between. Germline V gene sequence: CDR1 MNHEY, CDR2 SVGAGI. CDR3 length: 15 amino acids. CDR3 DNA sequence: TGTGCCAGCAGTTCCCTACAGGTCCTCCAGGATGGCTACACCTTC. It codes for CASSSLQVLQDGYTF.

This chain connects TRBV7-8 to TRBJ1-5; D is possibly TRBD1 (5 bases). CDR1 and CDR2 (germline): SGHVS, FQNEAQ. V dropped 1 base and J dropped 2 bases, with 12 bases sitting between them. The CDR3 loop spans 16 amino acids. The CDR3 sequence: CASSLVVGQGNQPQHF. The CDR3, as DNA: TGTGCCAGCAGCTTAGTGGTGGGGCAGGGCAATCAGCCCCAGCATTTT.

This clone was detected many times. CDR3 sequence (DNA): TGTGCCAGCAGCGTAGGGCCTGGGGGCAGGGAAGGCTATGGCTACACCTTC. Residues: CASSVGPGGREGYGYTF. The gene calls are TRBV9 and TRBJ1-2; D is possibly TRBD1 (6 bases). The germline V gene has CDR1 SGDLS and CDR2 YYNGEE. CDR3 size: 17 residues. V was clipped by 0 bases and J by 4 bases, with 19 bases between them.

The genes are TRBV7-3 and TRBJ1-2; TRBD1 aligns across 9 bases. With V trimmed by 4 bases and J by 6 bases, 12 bases remained unmatched. The CDR3 runs 16 residues. Germline values: CDR1 SGHTA, CDR2 FQGTGA. In nucleotides, the CDR3 is TGTGCCAGCAGCTCGGGACAGGGAGGGCGGTTGGATGGCTACACCTTC. It is translated as CASSSGQGGRLDGYTF.

The gene calls are TRBV5-8 and TRBJ1-2; weak D call: TRBD1 (5 bases). Looked up from germline, CDR1 is SGHTS and CDR2 is YDEGEE. The CDR3 covers 14 residues. The V gene lost 0 bases and the J gene lost 8 bases, with 14 bases spanning the gap. The CDR3 DNA sequence: TGTGCCAGCAGCTTGGGACAGCACGAGTCGGGCTACACCTTC. Encoded protein: CASSLGQHESGYTF.

This sequence joins TRBV4-2 and TRBJ1-3; D possibly corresponds to TRBD1 (6 bases). This CDR3 has 14 amino acids. Trimming stripped 0 bases from V and 4 bases from J, with 7 bases between. Germline assignment: CDR1 LGHNA and CDR2 YNFKEQ. The CDR3 region has the DNA TGTGCCAGCAGCCAAGAGACAGGCGGAAACACCATATATTTT. Its translation is CASSQETGGNTIYF.

The genes are TRBV5-1 and TRBJ1-2; TRBD1 aligns across 9 bases. This CDR3 is built from 14 residues. Germline trimming cut 3 bases from V and 6 bases from J; bases unmatched to any gene: 6. Germline V CDR1 and CDR2: SGHRS, YFSETQ. The CDR3 is CASSSGTGLNGYTF. The CDR3 DNA is TGCGCCAGCAGCTCCGGGACAGGGTTAAATGGCTACACCTTC.

J is TRBJ1-3 and V is TRBV29-1; D may be TRBD1 (6 bases). The V end was cut by 7 bases, the J end by 4 bases, with 14 bases between. The CDR3 spans 13 residues. Per germline, CDR1 SQVTM and CDR2 ANQGSEA. The CDR3 sequence: CSAAGAPGNTIYF. CDR3 nucleotide sequence: TGCAGCGCGGCGGGGGCCCCCGGAAACACCATATATTTT.

In DNA form, the CDR3 reads TGTGCCAGCAGCACAGGACTAGCGGGTACTGATACGCAGTATTTT. It yields the protein CASSTGLAGTDTQYF. The chain has TRBV9 and TRBJ2-3; TRBD2 matches 11 bases. CDR1 is SGDLS, CDR2 YYNGEE, per germline. V trimming: 4 bases; J trimming: 6 bases; junction bases outside the gene matches: 7. This CDR3 has 15 amino acids.

The table lists this clone with a count of one. The gene calls are TRBV6-6 and TRBJ2-7, with TRBD2 matching over 15 bases. There are 16 residues in the CDR3. Trimming cost V 7 bases and J 3 bases; bases outside gene matches: 7. Germline V gives CDR1 MNHNY, CDR2 SVGAGI (reference sequence). The CDR3 reads CASKGLAGGRVYEQYF. The CDR3, as DNA: TGTGCCAGCAAAGGACTAGCGGGGGGGAGAGTCTACGAGCAGTACTTC.

The V gene is TRBV13, the J gene TRBJ1-6, with 10 bases lining up with TRBD1. V dropped 3 bases and J dropped 3; count of bases not matched to a gene: 5. The CDR3 has 17 amino acids. CDR1 and CDR2 (germline): PRHDT, FYEKMQ (reference sequence). The CDR3 is CASSLGQGRSYNSPLHF. DNA of the CDR3: TGTGCCAGCAGCTTGGGACAGGGGAGAAGCTATAATTCACCCCTCCACTTT.

This rearrangement joins TRBV19 to TRBJ1-6, with 7 bases matching TRBD1. The V and J ends lost 4 bases and 5 bases, in that order; junction bases with no gene match: 8. CDR3 length: 16 residues. Germline lookup yields CDR1 LNHDA and CDR2 SQIVND (reference sequence). The CDR3 coding sequence is TGTGCCAGTAGTACCCTCGGGACAGAAGATAATTCACCCCTCCACTTT. Translation: CASSTLGTEDNSPLHF.

J is TRBJ2-3 and V is TRBV2; TRBD2 aligns across 13 bases. Per germline, CDR1 SNHLY and CDR2 FYNNEI. This CDR3 has 15 amino acids. V trimming: 4 bases; J trimming: 5 bases; junction bases outside the gene matches: 3. CDR3 sequence reads: CASSGLAGGGDTQYF. CDR3 bases: TGTGCCAGCAGTGGACTAGCGGGAGGTGGAGATACGCAGTATTTT. Variable domain in full (rest from reference TRBV2 and TRBJ2-3): EPEVTQTPSHQVTQMGQEVILRCVPISNHLYFYWYRQILGQKVEFLVSFYNNEISEKSEIFDDQFSVERPDGSNFTLKIRSTKLEDSAMYFCASSGLAGGGDTQYFGPGTRLTVL.

The chain uses TRBV18 and TRBJ1-5, with D possibly matching TRBD1 (6 bases). Germline assignment: CDR1 KGHSH and CDR2 LQKENI. V dropped 3 bases and J dropped 4 bases, with 10 bases sitting between them. The CDR3 extends over 14 amino acids. CDR3 nucleotides: TGTGCCAGCTCACCTTATGGACAGAATCAGCCCCAGCATTTT. This encodes CASSPYGQNQPQHF.

The gene calls are TRBV4-2 and TRBJ2-3; no definite D call. The V end lost 4 bases, the J end lost 2 bases, and 10 bases lay between the germline ends. From germline, CDR1 is LGHNA and CDR2 YNFKEQ. The CDR3 has 14 amino acids. CDR3 sequence reads: CASSPTTHTDTQYF. In DNA form, the CDR3 reads TGTGCCAGCAGCCCCACAACCCACACAGATACGCAGTATTTT.

This sequence joins TRBV7-9 and TRBJ2-2, with 11 bases matching TRBD2. CDR1 and CDR2 (germline): SEHNR, FQNEAQ (reference sequence). The CDR3 covers 15 residues. After removal of 1 base from V and 5 bases from J, the junction contained 0 bases not matched to a gene. The DNA for the CDR3 is TGTGCCAGCAGCTTAGGACTAGCGGGGACCGGGGAGCTGTTTTTT. This gives the protein CASSLGLAGTGELFF. Full variable domain (rest looked up from reference TRBV7-9 and TRBJ2-2): DTGVSQNPRHKITKRGQNVTFRCDPISEHNRLYWYRQTLGQGPEFLTYFQNEAQLEKSRLLSDRFSAERPKGSFSTLEIQRTEQGDSAMYLCASSLGLAGTGELFFGEGSRLTVL.

The chain has TRBV19 and TRBJ1-5; a weak D match, TRBD1 (5 bases). The germline V gene has CDR1 LNHDA and CDR2 SQIVND (reference sequence). The V and J ends lost 1 base and 7 bases respectively, with 11 bases between them. This CDR3 comprises 14 residues. CDR3 in DNA: TGTGCCAGTAGTATAGTTGGGGCTAAGCAGCCCCAGCATTTT. Translation gives CASSIVGAKQPQHF.

The chain combines TRBV7-9 with TRBJ2-7; D perhaps matches TRBD2 (5 bases). The V end was cut by 2 bases, the J end by 1 base, with 9 bases between. The CDR3 runs 14 residues. Germline CDR1 and CDR2: SEHNR and FQNEAQ (reference sequence). CDR3: CASSLSRDSYEQYV. The CDR3 DNA follows: TGTGCCAGCAGCTTATCCCGGGATTCCTACGAGCAGTACGTC.

The chain carries TRBV15 and TRBJ2-2; maybe TRBD1 (6 bases). Between the trimmed V and J ends, which lost 5 bases and 0 bases, there was a span of 16 bases. There are 17 residues in the CDR3. Germline V CDR1 and CDR2: LNHNV, YYDKDF (reference sequence). The CDR3 reads CATSLPRGSANTGELFF. The CDR3, as DNA: TGTGCCACCAGCTTACCCAGGGGATCGGCGAACACCGGGGAGCTGTTTTTT.

This clone was counted only a few times. V usage is TRBV10-3 and J usage is TRBJ2-3; D not resolved. V was pared by 0 bases and J by 8 bases, with 6 bases between. The CDR3 covers 12 residues. Germline V CDR1 and CDR2: ENHRY, SYGVKD. CDR3 amino acids: CAISESMSTQYF. The CDR3 DNA follows: TGTGCCATCAGTGAGTCGATGAGTACGCAGTATTTT.

The V gene is TRBV6-5, the J gene TRBJ1-2, with a weak D call TRBD1 (5 bases). Per the germline V gene, CDR1 is MNHEY and CDR2 is SVGAGI. The CDR3 has 13 amino acids. V dropped 0 bases and J dropped 12 bases, with 14 bases sitting between them. The CDR3 nucleotides read TGTGCCAGCAGTTACTCTTGGGGCTCACCTAACACCTTC. Its protein product is CASSYSWGSPNTF.

This chain connects TRBV6-1 to TRBJ2-1, with a possible D match to TRBD2 (5 bases). Germline CDR1 is MNHNS and CDR2 is SASEGT. V was cut by 1 base and J by 12 bases, with 7 bases left in between. The CDR3 covers 11 residues. CDR3 in amino acids: CASSEGGWQFF. The DNA of the CDR3 is TGTGCCAGCAGTGAAGGAGGGTGGCAGTTCTTC.